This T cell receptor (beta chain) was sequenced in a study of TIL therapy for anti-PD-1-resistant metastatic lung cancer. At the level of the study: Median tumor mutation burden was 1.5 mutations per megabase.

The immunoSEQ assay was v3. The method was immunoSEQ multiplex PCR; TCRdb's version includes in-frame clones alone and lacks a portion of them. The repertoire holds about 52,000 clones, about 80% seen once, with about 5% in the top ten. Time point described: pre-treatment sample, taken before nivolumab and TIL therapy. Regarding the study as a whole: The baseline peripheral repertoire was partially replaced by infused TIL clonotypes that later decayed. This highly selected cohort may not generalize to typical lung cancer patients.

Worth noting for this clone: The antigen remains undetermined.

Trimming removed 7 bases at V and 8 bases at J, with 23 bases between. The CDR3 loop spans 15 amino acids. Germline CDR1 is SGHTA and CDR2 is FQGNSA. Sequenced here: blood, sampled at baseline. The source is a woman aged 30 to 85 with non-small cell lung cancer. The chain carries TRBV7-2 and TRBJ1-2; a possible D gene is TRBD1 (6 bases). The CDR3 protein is CASTGGGIVRAGYTF. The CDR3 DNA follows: TGTGCCAGCACGGGAGGGGGGATCGTCCGGGCCGGCTACACCTTC.